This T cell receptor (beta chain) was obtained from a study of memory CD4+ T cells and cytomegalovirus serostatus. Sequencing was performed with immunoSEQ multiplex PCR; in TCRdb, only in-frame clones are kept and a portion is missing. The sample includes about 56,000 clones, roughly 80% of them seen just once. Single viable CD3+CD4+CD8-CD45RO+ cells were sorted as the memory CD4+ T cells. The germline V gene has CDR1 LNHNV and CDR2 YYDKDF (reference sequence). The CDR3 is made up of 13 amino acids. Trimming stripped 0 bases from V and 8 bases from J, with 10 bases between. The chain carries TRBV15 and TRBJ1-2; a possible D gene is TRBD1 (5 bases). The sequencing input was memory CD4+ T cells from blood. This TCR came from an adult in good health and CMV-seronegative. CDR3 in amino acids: CATSREPGTGYTF. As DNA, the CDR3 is TGTGCCACCAGCAGAGAGCCGGGGACCGGCTACACCTTC.